These T cell receptor beta chains were read from a single sample in a study of blood T cell repertoires in COVID-19. Using immunoSEQ multiplex PCR, the repertoire was profiled, and TCRdb retains in-frame clones only, with some absent. The profile shows some 220,000 clones, 70% to 85% of them singletons. The sequenced sample was PBMCs or T cells enriched from blood (not recorded which). These receptors were collected from a woman in her thirties or forties with acute COVID-19. CDR3s include the opening cysteine and the closing phenylalanine or tryptophan. A D gene is named only where the DNA matches it firmly. Part of the rows lack a size; the others show once, few, many or a class for expanded clones.

CASSHLYRAGYEQYF TGCGCCAGCAGCCATCTGTACAGGGCGGGCTACGAGCAGTACTTC - 15 TRBJ2-7 - TRBV4-1
CASSVVANTEAFF TGTGCCAGCAGCGTAGTGGCGAACACTGAAGCTTTCTTT - 13 TRBJ1-1 - TRBV9
CAISDSDRSLLF TGTGCCATCAGTGATAGTGACAGGAGTCTCCTCTTC - 12 TRBJ2-7 once TRBV10-3
CASSLRVPDTQYF TGTGCCAGTAGTCTCCGGGTCCCAGATACGCAGTATTTT - 13 TRBJ2-3 once TRBV19
CAWEKQGMNTEAFF TGTGCCTGGGAAAAACAGGGCATGAACACTGAAGCTTTCTTT - 14 TRBJ1-1 - TRBV30
CASSLLTGRTYEQYF TGTGCCAGCAGCTTGTTAACAGGACGTACCTACGAGCAGTACTTC - 15 TRBJ2-7 - TRBV5-7
CAWSFSGNTEAFF TGTGCCTGGAGTTTCTCAGGGAACACTGAAGCTTTCTTT - 13 TRBJ1-1 - TRBV30
CASNFDRTNTEAFF TGTGCCAGCAACTTCGACAGGACTAACACTGAAGCTTTCTTT - 14 TRBJ1-1 - TRBV6-5
CAWSVEAANYGYTF TGTGCCTGGAGTGTTGAGGCAGCTAACTATGGCTACACCTTC - 14 TRBJ1-2 - TRBV30
CASTLAGAGTGELFF TGTGCCAGCACCCTAGCGGGAGCGGGCACCGGGGAGCTGTTTTTT TRBD2 15 TRBJ2-2 - TRBV6-5
CASSQGTSGEADTQYF TGCGCCAGCAGCCAGGGGACTAGCGGGGAGGCAGATACGCAGTATTTT TRBD2 16 TRBJ2-3 - TRBV4-3
CASSQGQYSNQPQHF TGCGCCAGCAGCCAAGGACAGTATAGCAATCAGCCCCAGCATTTT - 15 TRBJ1-5 - TRBV4-3
CASSMTTSNQPQHF TGTGCCAGTAGTATGACAACGAGCAATCAGCCCCAGCATTTT - 14 TRBJ1-5 - TRBV19
CASSLFNQPQHF TGTGCCAGTAGTTTATTCAATCAGCCCCAGCATTTT - 12 TRBJ1-5 - TRBV19
CASSFRRSLGYTF TGTGCCAGCAGTTTTAGACGGAGCTTGGGCTACACCTTC - 13 TRBJ1-2 - TRBV12-3/TRBV12-4
CSVLFATYNEQFF TGCAGCGTGCTGTTTGCTACCTACAATGAGCAGTTCTTC - 13 TRBJ2-1 - TRBV29-1
CASSRGQTLNEKLFF TGTGCCAGCAGCCGGGGACAGACCCTTAATGAAAAACTGTTTTTT TRBD1 15 TRBJ1-4 - TRBV6-2/TRBV6-3
CASSIPGSGGYTF TGTGCCAGTAGTATCCCGGGAAGCGGGGGCTACACCTTC - 13 TRBJ1-2 - TRBV19
CASSLTSDSYNEQFF TGTGCCAGCAGCTTAACTAGCGACTCCTACAATGAGCAGTTCTTC TRBD2 15 TRBJ2-1 - TRBV7-2
CASSLDRASSPLHF TGTGCCAGCAGCTTGGACAGGGCGAGCTCACCCCTCCACTTT - 14 TRBJ1-6 - TRBV5-4
CAWRGAVGELFF TGTGCCTGGCGGGGGGCGGTCGGGGAGCTGTTTTTT - 12 TRBJ2-2 once TRBV30
CASVTSGTGNSPLHF TGTGCCAGCGTCACCTCCGGGACAGGGAATTCACCCCTCCACTTT TRBD1 15 TRBJ1-6 - TRBV6-5
CASSPPGAGELFF TGTGCCAGCAGTCCGCCGGGGGCCGGGGAGCTGTTTTTT - 13 TRBJ2-2 - TRBV6-5
CASSLAKTGNNSPLHF TGTGCCAGCAGTTTGGCCAAGACAGGGAATAATTCACCCCTCCACTTT TRBD1 16 TRBJ1-6 once TRBV27
CASSSLSSYEQYF TGTGCCAGCAGCTCCCTGAGCTCCTACGAGCAGTACTTC - 13 TRBJ2-7 - TRBV7-6
CASSVQGVGNQPQHF TGTGCCAGCAGCGTTCAGGGGGTTGGGAATCAGCCCCAGCATTTT TRBD1 15 TRBJ1-5 - TRBV5-6
CASSYGMTDGGYEQYF TGTGCCAGCAGTTACGGTATGACGGACGGGGGATACGAGCAGTACTTC - 16 TRBJ2-7 - TRBV6-2/TRBV6-3
CSASKTGGSNYGYTF TGCAGTGCTAGTAAGACAGGGGGGTCTAACTATGGCTACACCTTC TRBD1 15 TRBJ1-2 few TRBV20-1
CARSLPPSSSYEQYF TGTGCCAGAAGCTTGCCACCTAGCAGTTCCTACGAGCAGTACTTC - 15 TRBJ2-7 many TRBV5-3
CASRRGQGRANYGYTF TGTGCCAGCAGGAGGGGACAGGGAAGGGCTAACTATGGCTACACCTTC TRBD1 16 TRBJ1-2 - TRBV28
CSASSGLGKETQYF TGCAGTGCTAGTTCGGGACTAGGGAAAGAGACCCAGTACTTC TRBD2 14 TRBJ2-5 - TRBV20-1
CAWSEGLAGTTGELFF TGTGCCTGGAGTGAGGGGCTAGCGGGAACCACCGGGGAGCTGTTTTTT TRBD2 16 TRBJ2-2 - TRBV30
CASSFPGSETQYF TGTGCCAGCAGCTTCCCAGGATCGGAGACCCAGTACTTC - 13 TRBJ2-5 - TRBV7-9
CASSLDPASTDTQYF TGTGCCAGCAGCTTGGATCCAGCGAGCACAGATACGCAGTATTTT - 15 TRBJ2-3 once TRBV5-4
CASSRSEQFF TGTGCCAGTAGCCGCAGTGAGCAGTTCTTC - 10 TRBJ2-1 - TRBV19